The clone carrying this T cell receptor (beta chain) appeared once. This sample was included in a study of blood T cell repertoires in COVID-19. The CDR3 spans 15 residues. CDR1 and CDR2 (germline): SNHLY, FYNNEI. After removal of 6 bases from V and 0 bases from J, the junction contained 6 bases not matched to a gene. Clinical histories supplied by participants themselves formed the basis of cohort assignment. Original handling: Researchers report that nucleated cell counts were estimated from reference gene primer amplification. Using immunoSEQ multiplex PCR, the repertoire was profiled, and TCRdb retains in-frame clones only, with some absent. Clone size and V and J calls were adopted from that table, with D and trimming inferred from the DNA. The data hold some 420,000 clones, with approximately 90% observed a single time.

This receptor was taken from a man aged 25-40 years who had recovered from COVID-19. The chain combines TRBV2 with TRBJ2-3, with 7 bases aligning to TRBD1. The material sequenced was PBMCs or T cells enriched from blood (not recorded which). DNA of the CDR3: TGTGCCAGCAGGGACAGGCAACCAAGCACAGATACGCAGTATTTT. It yields the protein CASRDRQPSTDTQYF.